These 20 T cell receptor beta chains originate from one sample sequenced in a study of Graves' ophthalmopathy and Graves' hyperthyroidism. RNA transcripts served as template for amplifying TCR beta CDR3 sequences. Following a first-round RT-PCR that used HTBI primers, a second-round multiplex PCR was carried out. TCRdb processed the multiplex PCR reads anew with MiXCR; each CDR3 protein has one entry. The sample includes around 1.1 million distinct CDR3 sequences, roughly two fifths of them seen just once. Source material: peripheral blood or thyroid tissue (not recorded which). The receptors derive from an adult man with Graves' hyperthyroidism.

The V gene is TRBV5-4, the J gene TRBJ1-2, with D hard to call. V lost 4 bases, J lost 4 bases, and 14 bases lay in between. The CDR3 runs 14 residues. Germline CDR1 SGHNT, CDR2 YYREEE (reference sequence). CDR3 nucleotides: TGTGCCAGCAGCCCCTCCTTGGGCAGCTATGGCTACACCTTC. It encodes CASSPSLGSYGYTF.

About this clonotype: One end of the junction varies from germline; a read error may be responsible. This chain links TRBV9 with TRBJ2-7; 9 positions agree with TRBD1. From germline, CDR1 is SGDLS and CDR2 YYNGEE. CDR3 length: 17 residues. CDR3 sequence (DNA): TGTGCCAGCAGCGTAGGACGTGGTGGACAGGGGTCCTACGAGCACTACTTC. This encodes CASSVGRGGQGSYEHYF. Supplemented by reference TRBV9 and TRBJ2-7, the full variable domain reads DSGVTQTPKHLITATGQRVTLRCSPRSGDLSVYWYQQSLDQGLQFLIQYYNGEERAKGNILERFSAQQFPDLHSELNLSSLELGDSALYFCASSVGRGGQGSYEHYFGPGTRLTVT.

The chain recombines TRBV4-3 with TRBJ2-7; D remains unclear. CDR1 is LGHNA and CDR2 is YSLEER in the germline V gene. CDR3 length equals 16 residues. V was cut by 0 bases and J by 7 bases, with 19 bases left in between. The CDR3 sequence is CASSQDTGQVGREQYF. CDR3 nucleotides: TGCGCCAGCAGCCAAGATACTGGGCAGGTCGGTCGTGAGCAGTACTTC.

This clonotype turned up a few times. The V gene is TRBV28, the J gene TRBJ2-5, with D perhaps TRBD1 or TRBD2 (7 bases each). The V gene's germline CDR1 is MDHEN and CDR2 SYDVKM. This CDR3 has 15 residues. V lost 6 bases and J 2 bases, leaving 16 bases between the germline ends. The CDR3 protein is CASRGGDRAQETQYF. The CDR3 coding sequence is TGTGCCAGCAGGGGGGGGGACAGAGCGCAAGAGACCCAGTACTTC. The entire variable domain, with the rest obtained from reference TRBV28 and TRBJ2-5, is as follows: DVKVTQSSRYLVKRTGEKVFLECVQDMDHENMFWYRQDPGLGLRLIYFSYDVKMKEKGDIPEGYSVSREKKERFSLILESASTNQTSMYLCASRGGDRAQETQYFGPGTRLLVL.

This clonotype was detected ten times or more. The chain has TRBV20-1 and TRBJ2-7; TRBD1 agrees at 7 bases. Germline loops: CDR1 DFQATT, CDR2 SNEGSKA (reference sequence). The J segment lost 5 bases and the V segment lost 2 bases, leaving 6 bases of the junction unmatched. This CDR3 comprises 13 residues. CDR3: CSARYSGTDEQYF. In nucleotides, the CDR3 is TGCAGTGCTAGATATAGTGGGACAGACGAGCAGTACTTC.

The count of this clonotype is one. The chain couples TRBV7-4 to TRBJ2-2; the D gene is possibly TRBD2 (5 bases). V lost 5 bases to trimming and J lost 14 bases, with 9 bases between them. The CDR3 loop spans 10 amino acids. CDR1 and CDR2 from the germline V gene are SGHVT and SQSDAQ. CDR3 coding DNA: TGTGCCAGCAGCGCACCGGGACTGTTTTTT. Protein: CASSAPGLFF.

The chain links TRBV19 to TRBJ1-1; tentative D call: TRBD1 (5 bases). CDR1 and CDR2 (germline): LNHDA, SQIVND (reference sequence). Trimming shortened V by 10 bases and J by 4 bases, and 22 bases separated the two germline ends. There are 15 residues in the CDR3. In DNA form, the CDR3 reads TGTGCCACACTACCACGGGGACCTTGGGGCACTGAAGCTTTCTTT. Protein product: CATLPRGPWGTEAFF.

This chain joins TRBV11-2 and TRBJ1-1; no clear D. The CDR3 is 13 amino acids. Germline-derived CDR1 and CDR2 are SGHAT and FQNNGV. With 8 bases removed from V and 1 base from J, the gap between germline ends came to 11 bases. The DNA of the CDR3 is TGTGCCAGCGGCCCATATAAGAACACTGAAGCTTTCTTT. Translating it yields CASGPYKNTEAFF.

This chain links TRBV7-2 with TRBJ2-7; D possibly corresponds to TRBD1 (5 bases). The germline V gene has CDR1 SGHTA and CDR2 FQGNSA. The CDR3 loop spans 13 amino acids. V was trimmed by 6 bases and J by 5 bases, leaving 14 bases between them. The DNA of the CDR3 is TGTGCCAGCAGGGTGGGCAGGGCCCACGAGCAGTACTTC. Its protein is CASRVGRAHEQYF.

This clonotype was seen ten or more times. V and J are TRBV10-3 and TRBJ1-6; no firm D call. Trimming took 11 bases from V and 8 from J, leaving 10 bases between them. Germline loops: CDR1 ENHRY, CDR2 SYGVKD. The CDR3 is made up of 11 amino acids. The CDR3 sequence: CADWWDSPLHF. The CDR3 DNA is TGTGCCGATTGGTGGGATTCACCCCTCCACTTT.

The chain joins TRBV10-3 to TRBJ2-7; D tentatively reads TRBD1 or TRBD2 (5 bases each). The CDR3 loop spans 13 amino acids. Trimming stripped 6 bases from V and 2 bases from J, with 11 bases between. Germline values: CDR1 ENHRY, CDR2 SYGVKD. The CDR3 protein is CAISIRGPYEQYF. CDR3 nucleotides: TGTGCCATCAGCATTAGGGGACCCTACGAGCAGTACTTC.

The table lists this clonotype with a few counts. The chain is built from TRBV12-3 or TRBV12-4 and TRBJ1-4; tentative D call: TRBD1 (5 bases). The CDR3 length is 13 residues. Trimming removed 6 bases at V and 5 bases at J, with 10 bases between. The CDR3 spells CASRPGVNEKLFF. The CDR3 DNA reads as TGTGCCAGCAGACCGGGGGTAAATGAAAAACTGTTTTTT.

V is TRBV7-2 and J is TRBJ2-7, with a tentative D call TRBD2 (6 bases). The V end lost 4 bases, the J end lost 4 bases, and 14 bases lay between the germline ends. CDR1 and CDR2 from the germline V gene are SGHTA and FQGNSA. The CDR3 totals 14 residues. The CDR3 DNA reads TGTGCCAGCAGCTCCCGTATGGCGGGATACGAGCAGTACTTC. Its translation: CASSSRMAGYEQYF.

This clonotype was seen at least ten times. This chain joins TRBV29-1 and TRBJ1-3; the match to TRBD1 covers 9 bases. The CDR3 is 13 amino acids. Looked up from germline, CDR1 is SQVTM and CDR2 is ANQGSEA. After removal of 6 bases from V and 5 bases from J, the junction contained 5 bases not matched to a gene. Written as DNA, the CDR3 is TGCAGCGTCATAGACAGGGGGAGAAACACCATATATTTT. It encodes CSVIDRGRNTIYF.

The chain joins TRBV7-2 to TRBJ2-7; no definite D call. The CDR3 has 12 amino acids. V lost 5 bases and J lost 3, with 8 bases in between. Germline V lookup: CDR1 SGHTA, CDR2 FQGNSA. CDR3 in amino acids: CASSTKGYEQYF. CDR3 DNA: TGTGCCAGCAGCACCAAAGGCTACGAGCAGTACTTC.

V gene TRBV10-2 combines with J gene TRBJ2-7; the D gene is possibly TRBD1 (6 bases). This CDR3 spans 14 amino acids. Germline CDR1 and CDR2: WSHSY and SAAADI. V lost 4 bases and J 4 bases, leaving 14 bases between the germline ends. The CDR3 bases are TGCGCCAGCAGTGCGCATTTACAGGGATACGAGCAGTACTTC. Protein product: CASSAHLQGYEQYF.

This clonotype has a count of ten or more. J is TRBJ1-5 and V is TRBV6-2 or TRBV6-3; no firm D call. CDR3 length: 12 residues. Trimming took off 10 bases at V and 0 bases at J, with 7 bases between the two ends. CDR1 and CDR2 (germline): MNHEY, SVGEGT. Here the CDR3 reads CATQGSNQPQHF. DNA of the CDR3: TGTGCCACCCAAGGTAGCAATCAGCCCCAGCATTTT.

This chain's CDR3 is CAWSAKRDLEAFF. For the CDR3, the DNA is TGTGCCTGGAGTGCTAAGCGAGACCTTGAAGCTTTCTTT. J is TRBJ1-1 and V is TRBV30; no clear D. CDR3 length: 13 amino acids. In germline, CDR1 is GTSNPN, CDR2 SVGIG (reference sequence). The V and J ends lost 1 base and 7 bases respectively, with 13 bases between them.

As concerns this clonotype: One end of the junction does not line up with germline, which may come from a read error. J is TRBJ2-2 and V is TRBV7-2, with 10 bases matching TRBD2. CDR3 length: 19 amino acids. The germline V gene encodes CDR1 SGHTA and CDR2 FQGNSA. Written as DNA, the CDR3 is TGCGCCAGCAGCCAGGCGGCTGGACTAGCGGCCACGAACACCGGGGAGCTGTTTTTT. Amino acids: CASSQAAGLAATNTGELFF.

This sequence joins TRBV29-1 and TRBJ2-3, with D possibly TRBD1 on 6 matching bases. In germline, CDR1 is SQVTM, CDR2 ANQGSEA. This CDR3 has 16 amino acids. V was shortened by 0 bases and J by 6 bases, with 19 bases between the two germline ends. The CDR3 is CSVEDRLRGNADTQYF. DNA of the CDR3: TGCAGCGTTGAAGATCGACTCAGGGGTAATGCTGATACGCAGTATTTT.